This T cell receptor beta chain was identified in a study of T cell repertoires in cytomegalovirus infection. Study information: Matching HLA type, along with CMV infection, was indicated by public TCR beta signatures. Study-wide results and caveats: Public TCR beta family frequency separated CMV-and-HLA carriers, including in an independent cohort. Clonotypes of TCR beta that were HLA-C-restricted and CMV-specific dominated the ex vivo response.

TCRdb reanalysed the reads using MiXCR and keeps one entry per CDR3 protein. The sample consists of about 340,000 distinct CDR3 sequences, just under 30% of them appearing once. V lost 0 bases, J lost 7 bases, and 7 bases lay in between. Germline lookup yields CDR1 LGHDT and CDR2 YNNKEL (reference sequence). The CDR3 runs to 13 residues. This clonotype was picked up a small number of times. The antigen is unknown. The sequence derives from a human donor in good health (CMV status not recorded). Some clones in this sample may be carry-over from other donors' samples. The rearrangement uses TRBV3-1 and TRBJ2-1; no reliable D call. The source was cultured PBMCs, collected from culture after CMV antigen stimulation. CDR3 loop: CASSQDAGNEQFF. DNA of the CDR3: TGTGCCAGCAGCCAAGATGCCGGGAATGAGCAGTTCTTC.